This T cell receptor (beta chain) originates from a study of vaccination effects on CD4 cells after COVID-19. Overall study findings and caveats: Spike-reactive clones found after vaccination in convalescents were mainly new vaccine-induced clones.

CDR1 is LNHDA, CDR2 SQIVND, per germline (reference sequence). The V and J ends lost 6 bases and 9 bases respectively, with 18 bases between them. The CDR3 has 14 residues. The table came from immunoSEQ multiplex PCR; TCRdb's copy has only in-frame clones and leaves some out. The top ten clones hold approximately 20% of a sample with about 17,000 clones, 76% of them seen once. With the ViraFEST assay, the study expanded antigen-specific CD4+ T cells using viral peptide pools, then sequenced them. Isolation of CD4+ T cells took place after approximately 10 days of culture. This person's SARS-CoV-2 infection, confirmed by PCR, occurred between March and December 2020. As their vaccination, participants received two doses of either BNT162b2 or mRNA-1273. About this clone: Its antigen is unknown.

The genes are TRBV19 and TRBJ1-5; a weak D match, TRBD1 (6 bases). The starting material was CD4+ T cells from PBMCs cultured with SARS-CoV-2 spike peptides, obtained after COVID-19 vaccination. The TCR was taken from a human donor who had a prior SARS-CoV-2 infection. CDR3 protein: CASRSQGPSGPQHF. The CDR3 DNA follows: TGTGCCAGTAGATCACAGGGACCTAGCGGGCCCCAGCATTTT. Supplemented by reference TRBV19 and TRBJ1-5, the full variable domain reads DGGITQSPKYLFRKEGQNVTLSCEQNLNHDAMYWYRQDPGQGLRLIYYSQIVNDFQKGDIAEGYSVSREKKESFPLTVTSAQKNPTAFYLCASRSQGPSGPQHFGDGTRLSIL.